This TCR beta chain stems from a study of regulatory T cells in long-lasting Graves disease. Study-wide results and limits: Preferential use of TRBV28, TRBJ1-2 and TRBJ2-5 was seen in persistent disease. Patients with persistent disease shared 2,500 to 3,500 public clonotypes, outpacing the approximately 920 shared by new patients. Persistent Graves' patients showed reduced TCR diversity versus newly diagnosed patients.

Germline V gene data show CDR1 as KGHDR and CDR2 as SFDVKD. V dropped 7 bases and J dropped 6; count of bases not matched to a gene: 11. This CDR3 is built from 16 residues. This clonotype came up a few times. The target antigen is unknown. HTBI primers from iRepertoire and Arm-PCR of CDR3 regions yielded the TCR beta libraries. TCRdb fed the multiplex PCR reads into MiXCR, producing one record per CDR3 protein. The sample contains 400,000 to 500,000 distinct CDR3 sequences, roughly 21% of which appear only once. Noted time point: persistent/refractory GD, antithyroid drugs over 5 years with positive TRAb. RNA extracted from PBMCs served as the sequencing template.

The source was peripheral blood mononuclear cells (PBMCs), collected when the disease was refractory, from a patient treated with antithyroid drugs. This chain uses TRBV24-1 with TRBJ1-4, with 9 positions matching TRBD1. This clonotype was sampled from a female donor with Graves disease. The CDR3 sequence is CATSGTGTGLDEKLFF. CDR3 DNA sequence: TGTGCCACCAGCGGGACCGGGACAGGGCTGGATGAAAAACTGTTTTTT.